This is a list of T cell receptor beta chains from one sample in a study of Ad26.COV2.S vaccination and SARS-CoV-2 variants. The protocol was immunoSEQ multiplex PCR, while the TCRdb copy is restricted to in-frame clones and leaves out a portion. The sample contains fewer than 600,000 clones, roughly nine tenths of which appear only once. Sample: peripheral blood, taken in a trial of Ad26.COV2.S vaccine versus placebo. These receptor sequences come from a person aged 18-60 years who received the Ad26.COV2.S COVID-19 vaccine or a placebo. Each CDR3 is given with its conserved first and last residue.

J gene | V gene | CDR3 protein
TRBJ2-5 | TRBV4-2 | CASSLILAGVKTQYF
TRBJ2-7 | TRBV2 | CASSTPGRISYEQYF
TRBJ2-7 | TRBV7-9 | CASSRTYRDEQYF
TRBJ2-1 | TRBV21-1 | CASSKTQRGGLDFF
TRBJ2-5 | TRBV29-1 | CSGARGSETQYF
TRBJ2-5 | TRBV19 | CASSMSPGLAGEGTQYF
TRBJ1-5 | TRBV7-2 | CASSLISGGSQPQHF
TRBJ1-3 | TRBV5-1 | CASSPVLSGNTIYF
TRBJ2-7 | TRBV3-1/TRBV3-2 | CASSQDWDSYYIYEQYF
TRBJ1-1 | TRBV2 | CASSGLVLWGVTNTEAFF
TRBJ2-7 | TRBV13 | CASSSRGTGLWEQYF
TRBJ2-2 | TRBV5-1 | CASSLTSDWNTGELFF
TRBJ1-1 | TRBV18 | CASSLQSQVNRRGTEAFF
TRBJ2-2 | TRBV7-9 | CASSLEGRGYTGELFF
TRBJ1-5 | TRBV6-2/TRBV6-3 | CASSYEGNQPQHF
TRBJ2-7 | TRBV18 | CASSPQGNLREQYF
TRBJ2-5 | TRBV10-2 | CASRPGLAFSGETQYF
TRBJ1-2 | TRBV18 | CASSPQQGGYTF
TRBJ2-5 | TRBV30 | CAWSMGAETQYF
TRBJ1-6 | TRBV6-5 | CASSYSSMRGSPLHF
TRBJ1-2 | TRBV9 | CASSVGVLETAGYTF
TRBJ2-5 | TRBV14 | CASSLGLAGGYQETQYF
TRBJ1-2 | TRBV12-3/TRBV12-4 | CASSFFPSGYTF
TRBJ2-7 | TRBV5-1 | CASRTDRAGKSWGTYEQYF
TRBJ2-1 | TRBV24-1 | CATSDFLKVDEQFF
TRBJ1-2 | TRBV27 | CASSPSLVNYGYTF
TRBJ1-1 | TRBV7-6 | CASSSSPGPGGVAFF
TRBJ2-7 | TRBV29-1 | CSVEGRPEGGISYEQYF
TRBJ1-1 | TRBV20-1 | CSARGGREAFF
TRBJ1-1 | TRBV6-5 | CASSWGGRLAFF
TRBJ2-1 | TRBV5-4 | CASSAGGDRGQFF
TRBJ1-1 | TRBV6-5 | CASSYSRLRAEAFF
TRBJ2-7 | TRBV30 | CAGGGTGLYEQYF
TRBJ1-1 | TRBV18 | CASSPFAGYDTEAFF
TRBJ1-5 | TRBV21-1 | CASNSALVPVGNQPQHF
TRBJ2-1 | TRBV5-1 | CASSSRTSGGYNEQFF
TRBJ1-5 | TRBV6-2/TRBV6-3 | CASSYNEDSNQPQHF
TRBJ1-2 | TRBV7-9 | CASSFQGGDGYGYTF
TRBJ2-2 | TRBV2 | CASRGLGTGELFF
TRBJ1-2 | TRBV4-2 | CASREGDHNYGYTF
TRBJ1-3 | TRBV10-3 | CAIENGGGSNTIYF
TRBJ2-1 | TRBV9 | CASSPGQGLNEQFF
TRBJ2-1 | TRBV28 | CASKTASEGNNEQFF
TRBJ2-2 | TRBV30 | CACTGTLNTGELFF
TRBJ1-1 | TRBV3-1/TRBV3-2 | CASSQGTRNQAFF
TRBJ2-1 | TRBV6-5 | CASRVGTERYNEQFF
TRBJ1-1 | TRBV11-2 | CASSFHYGSMNTEAFF
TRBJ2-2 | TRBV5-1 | CASSLDLAGVGELFF
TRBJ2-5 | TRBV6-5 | CASSPGQLEETQYF
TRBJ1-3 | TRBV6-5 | CASSPDRGDGNTIYF
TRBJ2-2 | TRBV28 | CASKILGVGGELFF
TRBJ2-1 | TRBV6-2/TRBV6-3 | CASSYSNWGDEQFF